This T cell receptor beta chain appears in the sequencing data of a study of a mutant IDH1 vaccine in newly diagnosed glioma. Turning to the study itself: Eight vaccine doses were administered to patients at weeks 1, 3, 5, 7, 11, 15, 19 and 23.

Specified time point: week 23, last vaccination. Doses of 300 ug of mutant IDH1 20-mer peptide were given with topical imiquimod. Patients carried new grade 3 or 4 IDH1-mutant astrocytomas lacking nuclear ATRX. A remark on this clone: Its antigen is not known.

Using immunoSEQ multiplex PCR, the repertoire was profiled, and TCRdb retains in-frame clones only, with some absent. Among about 38,000 clones listed, 80% to 90% were seen once. Sequenced here: PBMCs, sampled from a glioma patient whose treatment included an IDH1 peptide vaccine. The receptor was isolated from a middle-aged man with glioma.

The CDR3 reads CASSFSPGTDTQYF. CDR3 DNA: TGTGCCAGCAGCTTTTCCCCAGGGACAGATACGCAGTATTTT. The V call is TRBV11-2, the J call TRBJ2-3; perhaps TRBD1 as D (5 bases). V was pared by 3 bases and J by 3 bases, with 10 bases between. Germline V lookup: CDR1 SGHAT, CDR2 FQNNGV. The CDR3 has 14 residues.